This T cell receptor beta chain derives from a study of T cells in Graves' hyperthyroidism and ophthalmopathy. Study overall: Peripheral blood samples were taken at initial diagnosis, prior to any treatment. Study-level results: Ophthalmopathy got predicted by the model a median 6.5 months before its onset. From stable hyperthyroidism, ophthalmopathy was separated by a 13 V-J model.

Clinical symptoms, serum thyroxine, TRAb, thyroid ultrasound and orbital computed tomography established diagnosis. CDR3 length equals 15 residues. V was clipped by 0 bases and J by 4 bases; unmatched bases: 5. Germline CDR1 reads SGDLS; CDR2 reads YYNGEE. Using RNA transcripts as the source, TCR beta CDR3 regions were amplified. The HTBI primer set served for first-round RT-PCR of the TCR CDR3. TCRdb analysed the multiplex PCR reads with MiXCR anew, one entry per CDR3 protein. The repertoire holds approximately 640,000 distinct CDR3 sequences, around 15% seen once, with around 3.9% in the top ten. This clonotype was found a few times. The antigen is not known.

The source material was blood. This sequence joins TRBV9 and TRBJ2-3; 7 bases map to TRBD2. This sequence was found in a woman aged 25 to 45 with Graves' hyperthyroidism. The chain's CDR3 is CASSVVAAGPDTQYF. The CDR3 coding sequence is TGTGCCAGCAGCGTAGTCGCAGCGGGGCCAGATACGCAGTATTTT.